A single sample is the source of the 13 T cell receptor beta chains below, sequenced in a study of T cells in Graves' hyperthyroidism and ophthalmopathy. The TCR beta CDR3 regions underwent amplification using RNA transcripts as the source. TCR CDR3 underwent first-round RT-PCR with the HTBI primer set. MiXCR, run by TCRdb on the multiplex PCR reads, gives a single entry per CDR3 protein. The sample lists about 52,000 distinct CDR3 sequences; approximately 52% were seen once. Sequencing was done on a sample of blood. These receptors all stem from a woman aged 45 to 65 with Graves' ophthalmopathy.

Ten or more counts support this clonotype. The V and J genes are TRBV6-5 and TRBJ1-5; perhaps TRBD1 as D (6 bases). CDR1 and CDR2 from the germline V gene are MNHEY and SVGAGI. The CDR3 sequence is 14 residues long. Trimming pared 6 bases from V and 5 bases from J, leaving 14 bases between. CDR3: CASRSGEVDQPQHF. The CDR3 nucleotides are TGTGCCAGCAGGTCAGGGGAAGTCGATCAGCCCCAGCATTTT.

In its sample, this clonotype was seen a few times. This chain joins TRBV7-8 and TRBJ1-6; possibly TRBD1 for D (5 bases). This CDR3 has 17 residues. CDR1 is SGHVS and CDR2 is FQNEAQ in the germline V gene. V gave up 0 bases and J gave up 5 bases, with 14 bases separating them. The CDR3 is CASSLAGTGTNNSPLHF. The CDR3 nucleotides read TGTGCCAGCAGCTTAGCAGGGACCGGCACCAATAATTCACCCCTCCACTTT. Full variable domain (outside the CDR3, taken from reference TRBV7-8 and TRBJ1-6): GAGVSQSPRYKVAKRGQDVALRCDPISGHVSLFWYQQALGQGPEFLTYFQNEAQLDKSGLPSDRFFAERPEGSVSTLKIQRTQQEDSAVYLCASSLAGTGTNNSPLHFGNGTRLTVT.

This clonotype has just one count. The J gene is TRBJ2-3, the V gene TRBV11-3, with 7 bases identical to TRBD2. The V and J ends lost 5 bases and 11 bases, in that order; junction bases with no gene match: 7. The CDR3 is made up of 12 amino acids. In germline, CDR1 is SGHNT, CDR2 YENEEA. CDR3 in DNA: TGTGCCAGCAGCGGCGCGGGAGATGAGCAGTATTTT. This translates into CASSGAGDEQYF.

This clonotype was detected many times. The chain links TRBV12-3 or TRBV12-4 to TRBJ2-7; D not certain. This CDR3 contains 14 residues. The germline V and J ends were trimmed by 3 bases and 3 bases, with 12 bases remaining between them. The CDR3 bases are TGTGCCAGCAGTTTGGATGGGGTAGTCTACGAGCAGTACTTC. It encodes CASSLDGVVYEQYF.

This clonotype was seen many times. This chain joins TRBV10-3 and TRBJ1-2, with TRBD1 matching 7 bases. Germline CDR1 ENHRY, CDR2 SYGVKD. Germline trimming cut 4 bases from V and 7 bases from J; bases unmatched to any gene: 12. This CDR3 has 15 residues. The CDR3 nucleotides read TGTGCCATCAGTGCAGACAGGGCCGGGTCCTCTGGCTACACCTTC. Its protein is CAISADRAGSSGYTF.

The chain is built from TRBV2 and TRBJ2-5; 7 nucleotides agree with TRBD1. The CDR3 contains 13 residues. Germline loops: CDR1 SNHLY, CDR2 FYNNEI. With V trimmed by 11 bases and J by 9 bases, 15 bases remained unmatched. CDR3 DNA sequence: TGTGCCTCGCTTCGGGACAGCAATCAGCCCCAGTACTTC. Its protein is CASLRDSNQPQYF.

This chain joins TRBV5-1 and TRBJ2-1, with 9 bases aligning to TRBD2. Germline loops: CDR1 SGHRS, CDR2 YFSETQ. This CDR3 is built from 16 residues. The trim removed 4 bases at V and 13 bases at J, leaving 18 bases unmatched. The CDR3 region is CASSLMGASGVETQFF. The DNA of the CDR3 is TGCGCCAGCAGCCTTATGGGGGCTAGCGGGGTAGAGACCCAGTTCTTC.

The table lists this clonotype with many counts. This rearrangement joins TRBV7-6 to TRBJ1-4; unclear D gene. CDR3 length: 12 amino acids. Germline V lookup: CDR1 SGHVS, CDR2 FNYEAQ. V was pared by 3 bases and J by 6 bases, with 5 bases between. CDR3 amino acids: CASSFQDEKLFF. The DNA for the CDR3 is TGTGCCAGCAGCTTTCAGGATGAAAAACTGTTTTTT.

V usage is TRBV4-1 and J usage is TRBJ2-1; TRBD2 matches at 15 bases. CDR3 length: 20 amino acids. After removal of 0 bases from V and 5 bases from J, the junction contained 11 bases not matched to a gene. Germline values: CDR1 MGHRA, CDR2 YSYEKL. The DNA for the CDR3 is TGCGCCAGCAGCCAAGAGTGGACTAGCGGGAGGGCCGTTATGCACAATGAGCAGTTCTTC. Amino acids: CASSQEWTSGRAVMHNEQFF.

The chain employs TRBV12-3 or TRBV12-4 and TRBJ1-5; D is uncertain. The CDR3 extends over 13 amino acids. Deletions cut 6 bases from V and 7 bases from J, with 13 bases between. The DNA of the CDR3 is TGTGCCAGCAGCACCGCAAGCGGACAGCCCCAGCATTTT. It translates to CASSTASGQPQHF.

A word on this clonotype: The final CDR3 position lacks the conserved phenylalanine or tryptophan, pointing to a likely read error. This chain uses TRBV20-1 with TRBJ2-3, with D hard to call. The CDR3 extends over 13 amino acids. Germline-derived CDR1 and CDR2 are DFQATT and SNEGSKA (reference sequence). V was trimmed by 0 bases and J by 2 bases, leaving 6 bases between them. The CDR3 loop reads CSARDLLTDTQYS. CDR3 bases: TGCAGTGCTAGAGACCTGCTCACAGATACGCAGTATTCT.

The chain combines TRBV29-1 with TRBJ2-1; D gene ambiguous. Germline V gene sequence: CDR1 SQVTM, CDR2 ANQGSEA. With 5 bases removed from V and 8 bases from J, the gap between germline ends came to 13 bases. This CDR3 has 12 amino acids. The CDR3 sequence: CSVSPIAYEQFF. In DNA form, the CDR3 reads TGCAGCGTTAGCCCGATAGCCTATGAGCAGTTCTTC.

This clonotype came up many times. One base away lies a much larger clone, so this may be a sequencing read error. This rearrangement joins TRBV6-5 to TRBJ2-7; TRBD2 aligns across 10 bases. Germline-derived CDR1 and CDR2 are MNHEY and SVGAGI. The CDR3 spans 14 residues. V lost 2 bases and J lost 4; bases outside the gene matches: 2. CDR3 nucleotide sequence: TGTGCCAGCAGTTACACTAGCGGGGCTTACGAGCAGTACTTC. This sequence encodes CASSYTSGAYEQYF.